The 24 T cell receptor beta chains below come from one sample, sequenced in a study of vaccination and CD4 T cells after COVID-19. The sample's treatment: roughly ten-day PBMC culture with coronavirus spike peptide pools or control peptides (ViraFEST assay). The unexposed donor's CD4+ T cells were collected before the COVID-19 pandemic (2011-2018). Researchers used the Oncomine TCR Beta short-read assay to sequence DNA from cultured CD4+ T cells. Each CDR3 protein gets one entry after TCRdb re-called the PCR reads with MiXCR. The table shows 1,500 to 2,500 distinct CDR3 sequences, with approximately 15% occurring only once. Their target antigens are unknown. Sequencing was carried out using CD4+ T cells from blood, cultured in vitro. The receptors derive from a human donor in good health.

The gene calls are TRBV5-1 and TRBJ2-7; D remains unclear. The V and J ends lost 2 bases and 3 bases respectively, with 3 bases between them. The CDR3 consists of 11 residues. CDR1 SGHRS and CDR2 YFSETQ come from the germline V gene. The CDR3 DNA reads TGCGCCAGCAGCTTTGGCTACGAGCAGTACTTC. Translation: CASSFGYEQYF.

This clonotype is medium-sized (0.01 to 0.1%). The chain joins TRBV7-6 to TRBJ1-5, with D uncertain. The CDR3 extends over 13 amino acids. Trimming left V 3 bases short and J 4 bases short, with 7 bases between. Germline loops: CDR1 SGHVS, CDR2 FNYEAQ. The CDR3 nucleotides are TGTGCCAGCAGCTTTGCGGGGAATCAGCCCCAGCATTTT. It codes for CASSFAGNQPQHF.

The chain employs TRBV30 and TRBJ1-1; a weak D match, TRBD1 (5 bases). V was cut by 3 bases and J by 3 bases, with 20 bases left in between. The germline CDR1 and CDR2 sequences are GTSNPN and SVGIG (reference sequence). This CDR3 spans 16 amino acids. The CDR3 loop is CAWSPPPWGEDTEAFF. As DNA, the CDR3 is TGTGCCTGGAGCCCCCCCCCTTGGGGGGAAGACACTGAAGCTTTCTTT.

V and J are TRBV28 and TRBJ2-1, with D tentatively TRBD1 or TRBD2 (5 bases each). Germline V lookup: CDR1 MDHEN, CDR2 SYDVKM. With 4 bases removed from V and 5 bases from J, the gap between germline ends came to 15 bases. The CDR3 has 15 amino acids. The CDR3 coding sequence is TGTGCCAGCAGTTCACAGCCGGGACGGAACAATGAGCAGTTCTTC. It translates to CASSSQPGRNNEQFF.

This clonotype is deemed medium-sized. The chain couples TRBV11-2 to TRBJ1-6; no reliable D call. Between the trimmed V and J ends, which lost 4 bases and 6 bases, there was a span of 13 bases. Germline lookup yields CDR1 SGHAT and CDR2 FQNNGV. The CDR3 length is 15 residues. The CDR3 sequence: CASSSLRGANSPLHF. DNA of the CDR3: TGTGCCAGCAGCTCCCTCCGAGGTGCTAATTCACCCCTCCACTTT. Supplemented by reference TRBV11-2 and TRBJ1-6, the full variable domain reads EAGVAQSPRYKIIEKRQSVAFWCNPISGHATLYWYQQILGQGPKLLIQFQNNGVVDDSQLPKDRFSAERLKGVDSTLKIQPAKLEDSAVYLCASSSLRGANSPLHFGNGTRLTVT.

By share, this clonotype ranks as medium-sized (0.01 to 0.1%). V usage is TRBV20-1 and J usage is TRBJ2-5, with 13 bases aligning to TRBD2. V lost 6 bases to trimming and J lost 0 bases; unmatched junction nucleotides: 4. This CDR3 has 15 amino acids. Germline lookup yields CDR1 DFQATT and CDR2 SNEGSKA (reference sequence). The CDR3 nucleotides are TGCAGTGCAACTGGACTAGCGGGGGACCAAGAGACCCAGTACTTC. Amino acids: CSATGLAGDQETQYF.

This clonotype is deemed medium-sized. This chain connects TRBV28 to TRBJ1-6, with unresolved D. Germline CDR1 MDHEN, CDR2 SYDVKM. This CDR3 has 13 residues. Trimming shortened V by 2 bases and J by 9 bases, and 8 bases separated the two germline ends. The chain's CDR3 is CASSLAVGSPLHF. CDR3 in DNA: TGTGCCAGCAGTTTAGCGGTTGGTTCACCCCTCCACTTT. The full variable domain, completed using reference TRBV28 and TRBJ1-6, is DVKVTQSSRYLVKRTGEKVFLECVQDMDHENMFWYRQDPGLGLRLIYFSYDVKMKEKGDIPEGYSVSREKKERFSLILESASTNQTSMYLCASSLAVGSPLHFGNGTRLTVT.

By frequency in the sample, this clonotype is medium-sized. The rearrangement joins TRBV20-1 to TRBJ2-1, with TRBD2 identical over 12 bases. The germline V gene has CDR1 DFQATT and CDR2 SNEGSKA (reference sequence). V lost 7 bases and J lost 10; bases outside the gene matches: 8. This CDR3 is 13 amino acids long. CDR3 sequence reads: CSVRLAGVREQFF. The CDR3 nucleotides are TGCAGTGTCCGACTAGCGGGAGTACGGGAGCAGTTCTTC.

The chain has TRBV30 and TRBJ1-1, with TRBD1 as a possible D gene (6 bases). V was shortened by 2 bases and J by 1 base, with 8 bases between the two germline ends. Germline CDR1 reads GTSNPN; CDR2 reads SVGIG (reference sequence). The CDR3 loop spans 13 amino acids. Written as DNA, the CDR3 is TGTGCCTGGAGTTGGGGGGCGAACACTGAAGCTTTCTTT. Its protein product is CAWSWGANTEAFF.

This clonotype showed up just a few times. The chain links TRBV5-1 to TRBJ2-7; 7 bases align to TRBD2. Germline V gene lookup returns CDR1 SGHRS and CDR2 YFSETQ. V dropped 2 bases and J dropped 4; count of bases not matched to a gene: 12. CDR3 size: 16 residues. CDR3 in amino acids: CASSFLGGSTTYEQYF. The CDR3 DNA is TGCGCCAGCAGCTTTTTGGGGGGGAGTACGACGTACGAGCAGTACTTC.

This clonotype is medium-sized in the sample. The gene calls are TRBV20-1 and TRBJ2-5; D unresolved. Trimming cost V 2 bases and J 0 bases, with 4 bases left between them. Germline CDR1 is DFQATT and CDR2 is SNEGSKA (reference sequence). The CDR3 has 12 residues. In nucleotides, the CDR3 is TGCAGTGCTAGACTGTACCAAGAGACCCAGTACTTC. It is translated as CSARLYQETQYF.

This clonotype is medium-sized by share. The chain combines TRBV20-1 with TRBJ2-7, with D maybe TRBD1 (6 bases). Germline V CDR1 and CDR2: DFQATT, SNEGSKA (reference sequence). The V gene lost 5 bases and the J gene lost 0 bases, with 11 bases spanning the gap. The CDR3 has 13 amino acids. In nucleotides, the CDR3 is TGCAGTGCTCTTCCGGGACACTCCTACGAGCAGTACTTC. It specifies CSALPGHSYEQYF.

The chain recombines TRBV18 with TRBJ2-2; D is perhaps TRBD2 (5 bases). The V end was cut by 6 bases, the J end by 5 bases, with 7 bases between. In germline, CDR1 is KGHSH, CDR2 LQKENI. The CDR3 covers 12 residues. The CDR3: CASSEVTGELFF. CDR3 nucleotide sequence: TGTGCCAGCTCGGAGGTGACCGGGGAGCTGTTTTTT. Full variable domain (rest looked up from reference TRBV18 and TRBJ2-2): NAGVMQNPRHLVRRRGQEARLRCSPMKGHSHVYWYRQLPEEGLKFMVYLQKENIIDESGMPKERFSAEFPKEGPSILRIQQVVRGDSAAYFCASSEVTGELFFGEGSRLTVL.

The chain has TRBV11-3 and TRBJ1-4; weak D call: TRBD1 (6 bases). This CDR3 has 17 amino acids. The germline V gene encodes CDR1 SGHNT and CDR2 YENEEA. Trimming left V 2 bases short and J 8 bases short, with 21 bases between. Written as DNA, the CDR3 is TGTGCCAGCAGCTTAAGGGGGTGGAGCCTTCCTGACGAAAAACTGTTTTTT. Amino acid sequence: CASSLRGWSLPDEKLFF.

This clonotype is classed as medium-sized. The chain employs TRBV24-1 and TRBJ2-1, with 8 bases lining up with TRBD1. CDR1 is KGHDR, CDR2 SFDVKD, per germline. V dropped 7 bases and J dropped 2; count of bases not matched to a gene: 9. The CDR3 has 16 residues. CDR3 bases: TGTGCCACCAGGGGAACGACAGGGGACACCTACAATGAGCAGTTCTTC. The encoded protein is CATRGTTGDTYNEQFF.

The rearrangement links TRBV7-3 to TRBJ2-2; possibly TRBD1 or TRBD2 for D (7 bases each). V was shortened by 4 bases and J by 4 bases, with 31 bases between the two germline ends. The CDR3 runs to 21 residues. The V gene's germline CDR1 is SGHTA and CDR2 FQGTGA. This chain's CDR3 is CASSSIGGQGGLSTGTGELFF. For the CDR3, the DNA is TGTGCCAGCAGCTCCATCGGGGGGCAGGGGGGATTGAGTACGGGCACCGGGGAGCTGTTTTTT.

The table lists this clonotype with a few counts. The CDR3 sequence: CASSLSWASTEAFF. The CDR3 nucleotides are TGTGCCAGCAGTTTAAGTTGGGCGAGCACTGAAGCTTTCTTT. V usage is TRBV28 and J usage is TRBJ1-1; no definite D call. The germline V gene has CDR1 MDHEN and CDR2 SYDVKM. The V and J ends lost 2 bases and 4 bases respectively, with 11 bases between them. The CDR3 length is 14 residues.

This clonotype ranks as medium-sized (0.01 to 0.1%). The chain employs TRBV7-9 and TRBJ2-3; TRBD1 aligns across 7 bases. The trim removed 5 bases at V and 0 bases at J, leaving 8 bases unmatched. Germline CDR1 SEHNR, CDR2 FQNEAQ (reference sequence). The CDR3 totals 16 residues. The CDR3 DNA sequence: TGTGCCAGCAGCGCGACCTGGACAGGCAGCACAGATACGCAGTATTTT. The encoded protein is CASSATWTGSTDTQYF. Full variable domain (missing parts from reference TRBV7-9 and TRBJ2-3): DTGVSQNPRHKITKRGQNVTFRCDPISEHNRLYWYRQTLGQGPEFLTYFQNEAQLEKSRLLSDRFSAERPKGSFSTLEIQRTEQGDSAMYLCASSATWTGSTDTQYFGPGTRLTVL.

This clonotype was seen more than once but under ten times. J is TRBJ2-1 and V is TRBV5-5, with D possibly being TRBD1 (5 bases). Germline loops: CDR1 SGHKS, CDR2 YYEKEE (reference sequence). The CDR3 spans 16 residues. V dropped 2 bases and J dropped 3 bases, with 15 bases sitting between them. CDR3 protein: CASSLTDSYHYNEQFF. The DNA of the CDR3 is TGTGCCAGCAGCTTAACCGACAGCTACCACTACAATGAGCAGTTCTTC.

In this sample, this clonotype is medium-sized. The CDR3 DNA reads as TGCAGTGCCTTAGCGGGAGGGCCTGGGGAGCAGTACTTC. It specifies CSALAGGPGEQYF. The rearrangement links TRBV20-1 to TRBJ2-7; 11 bases line up with TRBD2. Germline lookup yields CDR1 DFQATT and CDR2 SNEGSKA (reference sequence). V gave up 6 bases and J gave up 7 bases; unmatched junction bases: 8. The CDR3 is made up of 13 amino acids.

This sequence joins TRBV12-3 or TRBV12-4 and TRBJ2-5; 7 bases are a match to TRBD2. Trimming removed 8 bases from V and 7 bases from J; junction bases left unmatched: 4. This CDR3 is 11 amino acids long. CDR3 region: CASGPGGTQYF. The CDR3 DNA reads TGTGCCAGCGGACCGGGGGGGACCCAGTACTTC.

By share, this clonotype counts as medium-sized (0.01 to 0.1%). The chain has TRBV6-1 and TRBJ1-6; D perhaps matches TRBD1 (5 bases). In germline, CDR1 is MNHNS, CDR2 SASEGT. The CDR3 loop spans 13 amino acids. V dropped 7 bases and J dropped 10 bases, with 14 bases sitting between them. CDR3 region: CASTRQGGSPLHF. CDR3 nucleotides: TGTGCCAGCACACGGCAGGGAGGCTCACCCCTCCACTTT.

This clonotype has just one count. The chain recombines TRBV5-6 with TRBJ2-2; 8 nucleotides line up with TRBD1. The CDR3 extends over 18 amino acids. In germline, CDR1 is SGHDT, CDR2 YYEEEE. The V gene end was trimmed by 3 bases and the J gene end by 0 bases; junction bases not matched to a gene: 10. Here the CDR3 DNA reads TGTGCCAGCAGCTCACGGACAGGGCCTACTTCGAACACCGGGGAGCTGTTTTTT. Translated, it gives CASSSRTGPTSNTGELFF.

This clonotype qualifies as medium-sized. This chain links TRBV5-1 with TRBJ2-5; D is perhaps TRBD1 or TRBD2 (5 bases each). The V end was cut by 3 bases, the J end by 4 bases, with 10 bases between. CDR3 length: 13 amino acids. The germline V gene has CDR1 SGHRS and CDR2 YFSETQ. This chain's CDR3 is CASSWGSGETQYF. In DNA form, the CDR3 reads TGCGCCAGCAGCTGGGGGTCGGGAGAGACCCAGTACTTC.